The clone carrying this T cell receptor (beta chain) has more than one count but fewer than ten. Germline CDR1 is SGDLS and CDR2 is YYNGEE. The V gene lost 2 bases and the J gene lost 1 base, with 9 bases spanning the gap. The CDR3 contains 14 residues. These data are taken from a study of blood T cell repertoires in COVID-19. Background on the study: The study drew acute and convalescent COVID-19 samples from the United States, Italy and Spain. In each case, the material was cDNA or gDNA derived from T cells, B-cell-depleted T cells, or PBMCs.

In the original workflow: Reference gene primer amplification gave nucleated cell count estimates. Profiled with immunoSEQ multiplex PCR; TCRdb holds only in-frame clones, not every one. Clone size and the V and J calls come from that table; the DNA yielded D and trimming. This table has about 73,000 clones, around four fifths appearing once. Sequencing input: peripheral blood. This chain links TRBV9 with TRBJ2-5; TRBD1 is a possible D gene (5 bases). The TCR sequence derives from a man in his forties or fifties with active COVID-19. The CDR3 DNA reads as TGTGCCAGCAGCGTTGGGGCCGTCCAAGAGACCCAGTACTTC. Protein sequence: CASSVGAVQETQYF.